This T cell receptor (beta chain) came from a study of T cell responses to AZD1222 COVID-19 vaccine. Method: immunoSEQ multiplex PCR; TCRdb's copy keeps in-frame clones and lacks some. In the table there are more than 85,000 clones, roughly 87% of which are singletons. Note on this clone: Its antigen is not known.

Regarding the study as a whole: There were mostly white British donors and more females than males, and clonal diversity was possibly underestimated. Once two AZD1222 doses were given, Spike-specific TCR breadth and depth went up. Close to half of all spike-specific TCRs reportedly target regions of the variants that are unmutated.

The germline CDR1 and CDR2 sequences are SGHRS and YFSETQ. The CDR3 spans 15 residues. The ends were cut back, 3 bases at V and 7 bases at J, with 16 bases in the middle. The sequencing here drew on peripheral blood, taken 28 days after the second AZD1222 dose. The receptor was isolated from an adult who received the AZD1222 COVID-19 vaccine. The gene calls are TRBV5-1 and TRBJ2-2, with D tentatively TRBD2 (6 bases). In DNA, the CDR3 is TGCGCCAGCAGCTCCATCGCGGGGTTCGACGGGGAGCTGTTTTTT. Its protein is CASSSIAGFDGELFF.